These 15 T cell receptor beta chains share one sample of origin, sequenced in a study of Ad26.COV2.S vaccination and SARS-CoV-2 variants. Treatment specified: 15 to 20 received Ad26.COV2.S at low or high dose, single or two shots; roughly 5 received placebo; per-sample allocation not given. Sampling occurred on day 63 after the first vaccine or placebo injection. Generated by immunoSEQ multiplex PCR, the TCRdb table keeps only in-frame clones and is missing some. The repertoire consists of about 680,000 clones, with 80% to 90% occurring once and the leading ten covering approximately 1.5%. Sequenced here: peripheral blood, sampled in a trial of Ad26.COV2.S vaccine versus placebo. These receptors came from a person between 18 and 60 years old who received the Ad26.COV2.S COVID-19 vaccine or a placebo.

The V and J genes are TRBV9 and TRBJ1-6, with 7 bases lining up with TRBD1. Trimming at V came to 4 bases and at J to 6 bases, leaving 7 bases not matched to a gene. Germline V gives CDR1 SGDLS, CDR2 YYNGEE. The CDR3 length is 15 residues. The CDR3 nucleotides read TGTGCCAGCAGCTCCTCCGGGACAGTTAATTCACCCCTCCACTTT. It encodes CASSSSGTVNSPLHF.

The chain couples TRBV12-3 or TRBV12-4 to TRBJ2-7, with TRBD1 matching 9 bases. V lost 9 bases to trimming and J lost 6 bases; unmatched junction nucleotides: 9. This CDR3 region has 13 residues. This chain's CDR3 is CASSTGGKFEQYF. The CDR3 bases are TGTGCCAGTTCGACAGGGGGGAAGTTCGAGCAGTACTTC.

The rearrangement links TRBV7-2 to TRBJ2-7; possible D gene TRBD1, 6 bases. The ends were cut back, 4 bases at V and 0 bases at J, with 10 bases in the middle. Germline V gene lookup returns CDR1 SGHTA and CDR2 FQGNSA. The CDR3 loop spans 14 amino acids. The CDR3 protein is CASSSTGVSYEQYF. CDR3 DNA: TGTGCCAGCAGCTCGACAGGTGTCTCCTACGAGCAGTACTTC. Looking up the rest from reference TRBV7-2 and TRBJ2-7 gives the full variable domain: GAGVSQSPSNKVTEKGKDVELRCDPISGHTALYWYRQSLGQGLEFLIYFQGNSAPDKSGLPSDRFSAERTGGSVSTLTIQRTQQEDSAVYLCASSSTGVSYEQYFGPGTRLTVT.

This chain uses TRBV5-4 with TRBJ1-2; D uncertain. The CDR3 has 13 amino acids. V gave up 3 bases and J gave up 2 bases, with 8 bases separating them. In germline, CDR1 is SGHNT, CDR2 YYREEE (reference sequence). CDR3 residues: CASSSTENYGYTF. The CDR3 nucleotides are TGTGCCAGCAGCTCTACAGAGAACTATGGCTACACCTTC.

The chain couples TRBV6-5 to TRBJ2-5; 8 nucleotides match TRBD2. Germline CDR1 MNHEY, CDR2 SVGAGI. Trimming took 2 bases from V and 4 from J; bases not matched to a gene: 6. This CDR3 comprises 15 residues. The DNA of the CDR3 is TGTGCCAGCAGTTACACGGGGGGGCTCGGAGAGACCCAGTACTTC. Protein: CASSYTGGLGETQYF.

The chain uses TRBV5-6 and TRBJ2-7, with 11 positions matching TRBD1. The V and J ends lost 0 bases and 4 bases, in that order; junction bases with no gene match: 3. In germline, CDR1 is SGHDT, CDR2 YYEEEE. The CDR3 spans 15 residues. The CDR3 loop is CASSLGTGGAYEQYF. The CDR3 DNA is TGTGCCAGCAGCTTGGGGACAGGGGGCGCGTACGAGCAGTACTTC.

The rearrangement joins TRBV19 to TRBJ1-1; perhaps TRBD1 as D (5 bases). V lost 3 bases, J lost 0 bases, and 11 bases lay in between. The germline V gene encodes CDR1 LNHDA and CDR2 SQIVND (reference sequence). This CDR3 contains 15 residues. CDR3 residues: CASSIWGDMNTEAFF. CDR3 bases: TGTGCCAGTAGTATTTGGGGGGATATGAACACTGAAGCTTTCTTT.

J is TRBJ1-2 and V is TRBV19; unclear D gene. Trimming stripped 10 bases from V and 4 bases from J, with 13 bases between. Germline-derived CDR1 and CDR2 are LNHDA and SQIVND (reference sequence). This CDR3 region has 12 residues. The chain's CDR3 is CATMVVGYGYTF. In DNA, the CDR3 is TGTGCCACTATGGTCGTGGGCTATGGCTACACCTTC. Full variable domain (outside the CDR3, taken from reference TRBV19 and TRBJ1-2): DGGITQSPKYLFRKEGQNVTLSCEQNLNHDAMYWYRQDPGQGLRLIYYSQIVNDFQKGDIAEGYSVSREKKESFPLTVTSAQKNPTAFYLCATMVVGYGYTFGSGTRLTVV.

The V gene is TRBV18, the J gene TRBJ2-7; D not certain. V lost 3 bases and J lost 3, with 15 bases in between. From germline, CDR1 is KGHSH and CDR2 LQKENI. The CDR3 totals 15 residues. The CDR3 DNA is TGTGCCAGCTCACCCCCTCCGGGCAGCTTCTACGAGCAGTACTTC. This gives the protein CASSPPPGSFYEQYF.

The chain employs TRBV15 and TRBJ2-7; 7 bases are shared with TRBD2. The trim removed 1 base at V and 1 base at J, leaving 7 bases unmatched. The CDR3 runs 16 residues. Germline V CDR1 and CDR2: LNHNV, YYDKDF (reference sequence). The CDR3 sequence: CATSRGELAVSYEQYF. In DNA, the CDR3 is TGTGCCACCAGCAGAGGCGAGCTAGCGGTTTCCTACGAGCAGTACTTC.

The chain carries TRBV10-3 and TRBJ1-6; maybe TRBD1 (5 bases). Germline CDR1 and CDR2: ENHRY and SYGVKD. The ends were cut back, 11 bases at V and 10 bases at J, with 15 bases in the middle. This CDR3 has 12 amino acids. The CDR3 loop is CAATGPLSPLHF. The CDR3 coding sequence is TGTGCCGCCACGGGGCCCTTGTCACCCCTCCACTTT.

The rearrangement uses TRBV7-6 and TRBJ2-5; D is uncertain. Germline V gene lookup returns CDR1 SGHVS and CDR2 FNYEAQ. The CDR3 length is 12 residues. Between the trimmed V and J ends, which lost 6 bases and 14 bases, there was a span of 19 bases. Here the CDR3 reads CASRGVRPARYF. As DNA, the CDR3 is TGTGCCAGCAGAGGAGTCAGGCCCGCGCGTTACTTC.

J is TRBJ1-1 and V is TRBV9, with 10 nucleotides matching TRBD1. The CDR3 totals 13 residues. From germline, CDR1 is SGDLS and CDR2 YYNGEE. V was clipped by 3 bases and J by 7 bases; unmatched bases: 3. This CDR3 reads CASSARTGGEAFF. CDR3 DNA sequence: TGTGCCAGCAGCGCTCGGACAGGGGGTGAAGCTTTCTTT.

This clone was observed a single time. Compared with germline, one end of the junction differs, possibly owing to a read error. This chain connects TRBV3-1 (or the pseudogene TRBV3-2) to TRBJ1-6; no reliable D call. The germline V gene has CDR1 LGHDT and CDR2 YNNKEL (reference sequence). The CDR3 runs to 16 residues. The CDR3 sequence: CASSQATGTYNSPLHF. The CDR3 nucleotides read TGTGCCAGCAGTCAAGCGACCGGTACCTATAATTCACCCCTCCACTTT.

The gene calls are TRBV19 and TRBJ1-4; unclear D gene. CDR3 length equals 13 residues. V was pared by 6 bases and J by 8 bases, with 13 bases between. The germline CDR1 and CDR2 sequences are LNHDA and SQIVND (reference sequence). CDR3 residues: CASRYSMGEKLFF. In nucleotides, the CDR3 is TGTGCCAGTAGGTACAGTATGGGCGAAAAACTGTTTTTT. Full variable domain (missing parts from reference TRBV19 and TRBJ1-4): DGGITQSPKYLFRKEGQNVTLSCEQNLNHDAMYWYRQDPGQGLRLIYYSQIVNDFQKGDIAEGYSVSREKKESFPLTVTSAQKNPTAFYLCASRYSMGEKLFFGSGTQLSVL.